Each of the 17 T cell receptor beta chains below was sequenced from the same sample in a study of T cells after yellow fever vaccination. Using its own MiXCR run on the 5' RACE reads, TCRdb lists one record per CDR3 protein. Among approximately 260,000 distinct CDR3 sequences listed, roughly 13% were seen once. The source was CD4+ T cells sorted from PBMCs, collected 45 days after the yellow fever booster vaccination. The receptors were sampled from a young man who received the YFV17D yellow fever vaccine.

V gene TRBV6-1 combines with J gene TRBJ1-3; D remains ambiguous. CDR1 and CDR2 from the germline V gene are MNHNS and SASEGT. Between the trimmed V and J ends, which lost 6 bases and 0 bases, there was a span of 9 bases. The CDR3 spans 14 residues. The CDR3 coding sequence is TGTGCCAGCAGCGAAAGCCCCTCTGGAAACACCATATATTTT. Protein: CASSESPSGNTIYF.

V usage is TRBV5-1 and J usage is TRBJ2-7, with 9 bases identical to TRBD1. The CDR3 has 14 amino acids. Germline V CDR1 and CDR2: SGHRS, YFSETQ. The junction had 5 bases not matched to a gene; V was cut back by 2 bases and J by 5 bases. This CDR3 reads CASSLRTGVNEQYF. Written as DNA, the CDR3 is TGCGCCAGCAGCTTACGGACAGGGGTGAACGAGCAGTACTTC.

This clonotype appeared a few times. The CDR3 DNA reads as TGTGCCAGCTCATCGCGGGACGGAGCAGATACGCAGTATTTT. This gives the protein CASSSRDGADTQYF. The gene calls are TRBV18 and TRBJ2-3; D might be TRBD2 (6 bases). Germline CDR1 and CDR2: KGHSH and LQKENI. This CDR3 region has 14 residues. V was cut by 5 bases and J by 4 bases, with 13 bases left in between.

This chain joins TRBV6-2 or TRBV6-3 and TRBJ2-5; TRBD1 might be the D (6 bases). Germline V lookup: CDR1 MNHEY, CDR2 SVGEGT. This CDR3 has 11 amino acids. V was cut by 7 bases and J by 5 bases, with 8 bases left in between. The CDR3 region is CASTDRETQYF. CDR3 DNA sequence: TGTGCCAGCACCGACAGGGAGACCCAGTACTTC.

This chain connects TRBV5-1 to TRBJ2-3, with D possibly TRBD1 on 5 matching bases. The CDR3 runs 13 residues. Trimming cost V 9 bases and J 2 bases, with 13 bases left between them. Germline V gene data show CDR1 as SGHRS and CDR2 as YFSETQ. This chain's CDR3 is CANYMTDTDTQYF. The CDR3 region has the DNA TGCGCCAACTACATGACAGACACAGATACGCAGTATTTT.

The V gene is TRBV7-2, the J gene TRBJ1-3; D gene unclear. V dropped 5 bases and J dropped 0 bases, with 8 bases sitting between them. This CDR3 has 14 amino acids. CDR1 and CDR2 (germline): SGHTA, FQGNSA. The CDR3 reads CASSPAGSGNTIYF. In DNA, the CDR3 is TGTGCCAGCAGCCCCGCTGGCTCTGGAAACACCATATATTTT. Supplemented by reference TRBV7-2 and TRBJ1-3, the full variable domain reads GAGVSQSPSNKVTEKGKDVELRCDPISGHTALYWYRQSLGQGLEFLIYFQGNSAPDKSGLPSDRFSAERTGGSVSTLTIQRTQQEDSAVYLCASSPAGSGNTIYFGEGSWLTVV.

This clonotype was found a few times. V and J are TRBV24-1 and TRBJ1-5, with D uncertain. CDR1 KGHDR and CDR2 SFDVKD come from the germline V gene. This CDR3 contains 14 residues. V was cut by 7 bases and J by 4 bases, with 13 bases left in between. The CDR3 DNA reads as TGTGCCACCAGGAGAGGGTGGAGAAATCAGCCCCAGCATTTT. It translates to CATRRGWRNQPQHF.

The J gene is TRBJ2-7, the V gene TRBV5-1; D gene ambiguous. The germline gives CDR1 SGHRS, CDR2 YFSETQ. The length of the CDR3 is 16 residues. The ends were cut back, 0 bases at V and 1 base at J, with 14 bases in the middle. The CDR3, as DNA: TGCGCCAGCAGCTTGGCGGTTGGTAAATCATCCTACGAGCAGTACTTC. This translates into CASSLAVGKSSYEQYF.

About this clonotype itself: The missing conserved phenylalanine or tryptophan at the end of this CDR3 makes a read error likely. The limits of the CDR3 on the DNA are not certain, so only TCRdb's listed CDR3 is given. The chain links TRBV25-1 to TRBJ2-5; TRBD1 is the table's D call, not checked against the DNA. 11 amino acids form the CDR3, both terminal residues included. In germline, CDR1 is MGHDK, CDR2 SYGVNS. CDR3 in amino acids: CATSPGTPGRS.

This clonotype appeared a few times. The rearrangement joins TRBV14 to TRBJ2-1; 9 nucleotides match TRBD2. Germline V gene data show CDR1 as SGHDN and CDR2 as FVKESK. V was pared by 4 bases and J by 10 bases, with 14 bases of the junction left unmatched. CDR3 length: 16 residues. The CDR3 nucleotides read TGTGCCAGCAGCCGATTCTTAGCGGGAGAATCAGACGAGCAGTTCTTC. It yields the protein CASSRFLAGESDEQFF.

In its sample, this clonotype was seen a few times. V usage is TRBV5-5 and J usage is TRBJ2-3, with 11 bases fitting TRBD2. CDR1 is SGHKS and CDR2 is YYEKEE in the germline V gene (reference sequence). Unmatched junction bases numbered 6, after V lost 1 base and J lost 2 bases. The CDR3 runs to 17 residues. This CDR3 is CASSLMKTSGTTDTQYF. Written as DNA, the CDR3 is TGTGCCAGCAGCTTGATGAAGACTAGCGGGACCACAGATACGCAGTATTTT.

This CDR3 reads CASSRTSGRASYEQYF. Here the CDR3 DNA reads TGTGCCAGCTCCCGGACTAGCGGGAGGGCCTCCTACGAGCAGTACTTC. The chain employs TRBV18 and TRBJ2-7, with 15 bases that match TRBD2. The CDR3 extends over 16 amino acids. The V gene end was trimmed by 6 bases and the J gene end by 0 bases; junction bases not matched to a gene: 3. Germline V lookup: CDR1 KGHSH, CDR2 LQKENI.

Concerning this clonotype: A junction end diverges from the germline sequence, so it may reflect a read error. The V and J genes are TRBV20-1 and TRBJ1-6; D ambiguous. The germline V gene encodes CDR1 DFQATT and CDR2 SNEGSKA (reference sequence). This CDR3 has 12 amino acids. This chain's CDR3 is CSAQGLLGPLNF. CDR3 in DNA: TGCAGTGCCCAAGGACTACTTGGACCCCTCAACTTT.

This chain connects TRBV6-2 or TRBV6-3 to TRBJ2-5; D may be TRBD1 (6 bases). The germline gives CDR1 MNHEY, CDR2 SVGEGT. The V end was cut by 5 bases, the J end by 3 bases, with 16 bases between. CDR3 length: 15 residues. The CDR3 sequence is CASSPSTGFEETQYF. CDR3 DNA sequence: TGTGCCAGCAGTCCATCCACAGGGTTTGAAGAGACCCAGTACTTC.

This clonotype has just a few counts. V is TRBV11-1 and J is TRBJ2-1, with TRBD2 as a possible D gene (5 bases). Germline V gene lookup returns CDR1 SGHAT and CDR2 FQDESV (reference sequence). The CDR3 consists of 16 residues. V was cut by 5 bases and J by 2 bases, with 16 bases left in between. CDR3 sequence reads: CASSPASGIAYNEQFF. The CDR3 region has the DNA TGTGCCAGCAGCCCTGCTTCCGGGATCGCCTACAATGAGCAGTTCTTC.

Only a few counts were recorded for this clonotype. V is TRBV12-3 or TRBV12-4 and J is TRBJ2-2; D unclear. Trimming stripped 3 bases from V and 5 bases from J, with 7 bases between. The CDR3 length is 13 residues. CDR3 protein: CASSFSGTGELFF. DNA of the CDR3: TGTGCCAGCAGTTTCTCAGGAACCGGGGAGCTGTTTTTT.

The genes are TRBV5-1 and TRBJ2-1; 8 bases are shared with TRBD2. With 4 bases clipped from V and 14 bases from J, the junction kept 5 bases outside the gene matches. Germline V lookup: CDR1 SGHRS, CDR2 YFSETQ. The CDR3 consists of 11 residues. The CDR3 sequence is CASSPGLGKFF. The CDR3 DNA follows: TGCGCCAGCAGCCCGGGACTAGGAAAGTTCTTC.